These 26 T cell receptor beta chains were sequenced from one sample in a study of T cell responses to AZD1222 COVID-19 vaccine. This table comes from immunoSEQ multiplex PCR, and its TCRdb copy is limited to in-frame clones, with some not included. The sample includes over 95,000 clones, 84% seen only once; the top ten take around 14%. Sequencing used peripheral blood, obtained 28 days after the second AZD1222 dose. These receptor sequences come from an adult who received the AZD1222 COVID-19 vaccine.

The CDR3 loop is CASSYSSRGDIQYF. The CDR3 DNA follows: TGTGCCAGCAGTTACTCGAGCAGGGGGGACATTCAGTACTTC. The chain couples TRBV6-5 to TRBJ2-4, with a weak D call TRBD1 (7 bases). The germline V gene encodes CDR1 MNHEY and CDR2 SVGAGI. The germline V and J ends were trimmed by 0 bases and 8 bases, with 11 bases remaining between them. The CDR3 length is 14 residues.

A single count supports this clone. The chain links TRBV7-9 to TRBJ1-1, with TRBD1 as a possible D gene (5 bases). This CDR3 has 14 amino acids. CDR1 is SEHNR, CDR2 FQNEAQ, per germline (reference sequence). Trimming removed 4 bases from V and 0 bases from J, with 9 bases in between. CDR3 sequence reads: CASSSGGMNTEAFF. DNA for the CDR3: TGTGCCAGCAGCTCCGGGGGGATGAACACTGAAGCTTTCTTT.

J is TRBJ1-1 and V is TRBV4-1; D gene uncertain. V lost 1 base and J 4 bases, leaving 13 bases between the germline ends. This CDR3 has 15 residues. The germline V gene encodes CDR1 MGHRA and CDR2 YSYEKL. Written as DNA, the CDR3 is TGCGCCAGCAGCCAAGGTCGGCAGACGGGCACTGAAGCTTTCTTT. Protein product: CASSQGRQTGTEAFF.

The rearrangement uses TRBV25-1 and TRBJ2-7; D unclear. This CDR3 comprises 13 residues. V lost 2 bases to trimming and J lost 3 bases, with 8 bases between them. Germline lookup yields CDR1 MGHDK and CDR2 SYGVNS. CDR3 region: CASSEGQIYEQYF. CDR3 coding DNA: TGTGCCAGCAGTGAAGGCCAGATCTACGAGCAGTACTTC.

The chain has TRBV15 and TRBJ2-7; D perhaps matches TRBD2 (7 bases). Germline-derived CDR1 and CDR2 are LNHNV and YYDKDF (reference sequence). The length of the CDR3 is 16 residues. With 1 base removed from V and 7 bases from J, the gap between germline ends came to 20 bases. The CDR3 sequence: CATSRVGGANSGEQYF. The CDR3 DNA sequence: TGTGCCACCAGCAGAGTTGGGGGGGCCAATTCGGGTGAGCAGTACTTC.

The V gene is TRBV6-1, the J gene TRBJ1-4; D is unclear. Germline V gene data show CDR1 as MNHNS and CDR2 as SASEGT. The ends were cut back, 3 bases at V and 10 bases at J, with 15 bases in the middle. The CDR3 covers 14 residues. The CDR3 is CASSETLEVPKLFF. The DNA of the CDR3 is TGTGCCAGCAGTGAGACCCTCGAAGTCCCAAAACTGTTTTTT.

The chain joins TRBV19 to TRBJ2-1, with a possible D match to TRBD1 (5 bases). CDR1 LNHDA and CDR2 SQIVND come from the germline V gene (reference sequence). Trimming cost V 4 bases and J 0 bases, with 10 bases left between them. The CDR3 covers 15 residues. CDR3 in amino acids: CASSTTGSSYNEQFF. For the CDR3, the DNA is TGTGCCAGTAGTACTACAGGAAGCTCCTACAATGAGCAGTTCTTC.

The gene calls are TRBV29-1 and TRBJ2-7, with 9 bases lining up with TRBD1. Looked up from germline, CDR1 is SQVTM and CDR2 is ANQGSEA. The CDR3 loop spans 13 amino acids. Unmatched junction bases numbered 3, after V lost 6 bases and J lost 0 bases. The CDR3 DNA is TGCAGCGTCGGGACAGGGAGCTCCTACGAGCAGTACTTC. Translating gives CSVGTGSSYEQYF.

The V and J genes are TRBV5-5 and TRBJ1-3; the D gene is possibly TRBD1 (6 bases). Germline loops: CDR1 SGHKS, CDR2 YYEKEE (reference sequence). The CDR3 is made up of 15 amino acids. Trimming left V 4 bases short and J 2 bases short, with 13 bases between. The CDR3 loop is CASSREQGTGNTIYF. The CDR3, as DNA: TGTGCCAGCAGCAGAGAACAGGGCACTGGAAACACCATATATTTT.

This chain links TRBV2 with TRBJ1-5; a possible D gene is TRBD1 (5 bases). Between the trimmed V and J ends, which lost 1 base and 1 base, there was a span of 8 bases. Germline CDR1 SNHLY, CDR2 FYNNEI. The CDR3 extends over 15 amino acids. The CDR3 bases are TGTGCCAGCAGTGAAGGAGGGGTGAGCAATCAGCCCCAGCATTTT. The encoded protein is CASSEGGVSNQPQHF.

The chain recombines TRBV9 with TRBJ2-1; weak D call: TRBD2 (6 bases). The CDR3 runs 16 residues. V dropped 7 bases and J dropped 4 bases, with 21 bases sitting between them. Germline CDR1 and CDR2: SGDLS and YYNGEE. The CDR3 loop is CASATDRASVYNEQFF. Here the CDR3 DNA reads TGTGCCAGCGCCACGGATCGGGCTAGCGTTTACAATGAGCAGTTCTTC.

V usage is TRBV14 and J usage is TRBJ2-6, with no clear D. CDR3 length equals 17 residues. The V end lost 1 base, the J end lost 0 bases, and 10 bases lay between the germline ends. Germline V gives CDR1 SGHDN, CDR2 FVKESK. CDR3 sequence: CASSQVGRFSGANVLTF. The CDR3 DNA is TGTGCCAGCAGCCAAGTGGGCAGATTCTCTGGGGCCAACGTCCTGACTTTC.

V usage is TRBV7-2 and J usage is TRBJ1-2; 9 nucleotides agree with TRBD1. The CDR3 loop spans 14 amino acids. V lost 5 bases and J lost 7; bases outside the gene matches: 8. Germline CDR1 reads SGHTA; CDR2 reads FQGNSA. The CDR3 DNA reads TGTGCCAGCAGCCCGCAGACAGGGGGAACTGGCTACACCTTC. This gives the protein CASSPQTGGTGYTF.

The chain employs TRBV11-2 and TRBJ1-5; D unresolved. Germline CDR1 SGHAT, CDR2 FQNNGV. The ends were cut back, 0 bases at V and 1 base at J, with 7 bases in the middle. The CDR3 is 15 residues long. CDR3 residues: CASSLEGQSNQPQHF. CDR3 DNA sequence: TGTGCCAGCAGCTTAGAGGGCCAGAGCAATCAGCCCCAGCATTTT.

The DNA of the CDR3 is TGTGCCAGCTCTCCGGGTGTATCCTACGAGCAGTACTTC. Protein sequence: CASSPGVSYEQYF. The chain joins TRBV18 to TRBJ2-7; no definite D call. CDR3 length: 13 amino acids. From germline, CDR1 is KGHSH and CDR2 LQKENI. V lost 6 bases and J lost 1, with 10 bases in between.

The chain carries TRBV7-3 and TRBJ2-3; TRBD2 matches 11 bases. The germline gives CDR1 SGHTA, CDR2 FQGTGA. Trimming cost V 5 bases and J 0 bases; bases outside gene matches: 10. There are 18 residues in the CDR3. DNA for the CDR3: TGTGCCAGCAGCCCTCTAGCGGGGGGTTACCCTAGCACAGATACGCAGTATTTT. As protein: CASSPLAGGYPSTDTQYF. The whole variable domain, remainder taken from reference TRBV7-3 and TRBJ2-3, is GAGVSQTPSNKVTEKGKYVELRCDPISGHTALYWYRQSLGQGPEFLIYFQGTGAADDSGLPNDRFFAVRPEGSVSTLKIQRTERGDSAVYLCASSPLAGGYPSTDTQYFGPGTRLTVL.

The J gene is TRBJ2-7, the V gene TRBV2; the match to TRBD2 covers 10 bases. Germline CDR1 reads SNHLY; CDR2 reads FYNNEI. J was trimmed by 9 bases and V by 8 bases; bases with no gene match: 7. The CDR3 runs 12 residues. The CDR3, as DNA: TGTGCCAGCGGAGCGGGGGGGCTAGGGCAGTACTTC. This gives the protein CASGAGGLGQYF.

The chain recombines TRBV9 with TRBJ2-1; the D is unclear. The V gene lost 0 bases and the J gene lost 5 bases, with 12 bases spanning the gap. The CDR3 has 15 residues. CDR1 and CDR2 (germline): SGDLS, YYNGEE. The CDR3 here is CASSVEAHWNNEQFF. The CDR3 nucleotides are TGTGCCAGCAGCGTAGAAGCCCACTGGAACAATGAGCAGTTCTTC.

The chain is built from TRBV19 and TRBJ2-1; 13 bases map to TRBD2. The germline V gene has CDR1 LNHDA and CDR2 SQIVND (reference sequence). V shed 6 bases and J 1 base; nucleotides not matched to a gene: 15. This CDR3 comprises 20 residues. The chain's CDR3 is CASRIRLAGGPGGSYNEQFF. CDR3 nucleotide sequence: TGTGCCAGTAGGATTAGACTAGCGGGAGGTCCGGGTGGATCCTACAATGAGCAGTTCTTC.

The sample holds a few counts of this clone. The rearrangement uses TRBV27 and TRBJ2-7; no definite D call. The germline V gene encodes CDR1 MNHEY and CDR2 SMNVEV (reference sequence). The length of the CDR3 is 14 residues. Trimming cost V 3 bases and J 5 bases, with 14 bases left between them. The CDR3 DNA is TGTGCCAGCAGTTTTAAGGGAAGAAGCAACGAGCAGTACTTC. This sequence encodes CASSFKGRSNEQYF.

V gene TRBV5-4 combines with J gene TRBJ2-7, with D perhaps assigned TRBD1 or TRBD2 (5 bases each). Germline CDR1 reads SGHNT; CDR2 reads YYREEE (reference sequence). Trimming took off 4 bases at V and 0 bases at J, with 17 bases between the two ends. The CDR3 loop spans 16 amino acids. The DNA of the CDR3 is TGTGCCAGCAGCCCGCGAGACGGGGCCCTCTCCTACGAGCAGTACTTC. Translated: CASSPRDGALSYEQYF.

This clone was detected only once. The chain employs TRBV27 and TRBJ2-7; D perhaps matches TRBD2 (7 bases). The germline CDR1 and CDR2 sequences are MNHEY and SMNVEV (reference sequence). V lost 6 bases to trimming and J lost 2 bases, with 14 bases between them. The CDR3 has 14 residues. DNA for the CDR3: TGTGCCAGCAGCCCACGAGGGGGGGCCTACGAGCAGTACTTC. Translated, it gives CASSPRGGAYEQYF.

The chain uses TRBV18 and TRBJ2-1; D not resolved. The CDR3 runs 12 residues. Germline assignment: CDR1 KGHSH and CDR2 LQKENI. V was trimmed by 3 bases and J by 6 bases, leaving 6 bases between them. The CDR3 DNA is TGTGCCAGCTCACCCCCCGGCAATGAGCAGTTCTTC. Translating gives CASSPPGNEQFF.

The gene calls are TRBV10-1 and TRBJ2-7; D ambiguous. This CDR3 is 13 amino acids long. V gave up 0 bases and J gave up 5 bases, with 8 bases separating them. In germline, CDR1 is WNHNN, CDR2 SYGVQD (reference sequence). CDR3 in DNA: TGCGCCAGCAGTGAGTCTTGGGCCCACGAGCAGTACTTC. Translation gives CASSESWAHEQYF.

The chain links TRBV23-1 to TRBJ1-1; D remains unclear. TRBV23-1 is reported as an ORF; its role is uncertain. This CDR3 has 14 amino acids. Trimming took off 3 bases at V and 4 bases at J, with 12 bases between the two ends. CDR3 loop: CASSQDQSGTEAFF. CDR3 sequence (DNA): TGCGCCAGCAGTCAGGACCAATCGGGCACTGAAGCTTTCTTT.

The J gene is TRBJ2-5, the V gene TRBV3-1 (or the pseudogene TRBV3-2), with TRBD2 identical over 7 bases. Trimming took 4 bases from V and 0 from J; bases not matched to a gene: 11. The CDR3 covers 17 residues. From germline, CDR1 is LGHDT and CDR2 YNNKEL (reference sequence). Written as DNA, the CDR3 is TGTGCCAGCAGCCGCGAACTCGGGGGGTCGTACCAAGAGACCCAGTACTTC. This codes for CASSRELGGSYQETQYF.